Detailed here is one TCR beta chain. This sample stems from a study of blood T cell repertoires in COVID-19. Only in-frame clones appear in the TCRdb table, and some are missing; sequencing was by immunoSEQ multiplex PCR. This sample has over 250,000 clones; approximately 86% occur once, and the top ten carry about 2.6%. The source material was PBMCs or T cells enriched from blood (not recorded which). This clonotype was sampled from a woman aged 18-30 years who had recovered from COVID-19.

The CDR3 loop reads CASSSPNGRESWETQYF. CDR3 DNA: TGTGCCAGCAGCTCACCCAACGGGAGGGAATCGTGGGAGACCCAGTACTTC. The gene calls are TRBV7-9 and TRBJ2-5, with TRBD2 matching over 8 bases. Germline CDR1 is SEHNR and CDR2 is FQNEAQ (reference sequence). Trimming cost V 4 bases and J 5 bases; bases outside gene matches: 15. This CDR3 comprises 17 residues.